These T cell receptor beta chains were read from a single sample in a study of a mutant IDH1 vaccine in newly diagnosed glioma. Profiling relied on immunoSEQ multiplex PCR, and the TCRdb table lists in-frame clones only, not all of them. The sample has about 48,000 clones; around 80% are singletons. The antigens of these receptors remain unknown. The sequenced sample was PBMCs, obtained from a glioma patient whose treatment included an IDH1 peptide vaccine. Source of these receptors: a man aged 40-50 years with glioma. Both conserved end residues are part of each CDR3. A D gene is named only where the DNA matches it firmly. Clone size is shown for a subset of rows, as once, few, many or a class of expanded clone.

clone_size: NA
cdr3_length: 14
d_call: NA
v_call: TRBV7-8
j_call: TRBJ2-3
cdr3_aa: CASSLEGNTDTQYF
cdr3_nt: TGTGCCAGCAGCTTAGAAGGTAACACAGATACGCAGTATTTT

clone_size: NA
cdr3_length: 15
d_call: NA
v_call: TRBV28
j_call: TRBJ1-2
cdr3_aa: CASSPKGPTNYGYTF
cdr3_nt: TGTGCCAGCAGCCCCAAAGGGCCGACTAACTATGGCTACACCTTC

clone_size: once
cdr3_length: 15
d_call: NA
v_call: TRBV28
j_call: TRBJ1-2
cdr3_aa: CASSFGGGGSRGYTF
cdr3_nt: TGTGCCAGCAGTTTCGGAGGAGGAGGAAGTCGAGGCTACACCTTC

clone_size: NA
cdr3_length: 15
d_call: TRBD2
v_call: TRBV28
j_call: TRBJ2-7
cdr3_aa: CASSSLAGGLYEQYF
cdr3_nt: TGTGCCAGCAGTTCTTTAGCGGGAGGCTTATACGAGCAGTACTTC

clone_size: NA
cdr3_length: 14
d_call: TRBD1
v_call: TRBV28
j_call: TRBJ1-5
cdr3_aa: CASSLNQGVQPQHF
cdr3_nt: TGTGCCAGCAGTTTGAACCAGGGGGTTCAGCCCCAGCATTTT

clone_size: few
cdr3_length: 14
d_call: TRBD1
v_call: TRBV5-6
j_call: TRBJ1-3
cdr3_aa: CASSLQGLRNTIYF
cdr3_nt: TGTGCCAGCAGCCTACAGGGGCTTCGAAACACCATATATTTT

clone_size: NA
cdr3_length: 13
d_call: NA
v_call: TRBV7-2
j_call: TRBJ1-1
cdr3_aa: CASSLRGEGEAFF
cdr3_nt: TGTGCCAGCAGCCTACGGGGGGAAGGTGAAGCTTTCTTT

clone_size: NA
cdr3_length: 14
d_call: TRBD2
v_call: TRBV5-1
j_call: TRBJ2-1
cdr3_aa: CASSAGLAGGRQFF
cdr3_nt: TGCGCCAGCAGCGCGGGACTAGCGGGAGGGAGGCAGTTCTTC

clone_size: NA
cdr3_length: 17
d_call: TRBD2
v_call: TRBV5-4
j_call: TRBJ2-1
cdr3_aa: CASSLGIPSGINNEQFF
cdr3_nt: TGTGCCAGCAGCTTGGGGATCCCTAGCGGGATAAACAATGAGCAGTTCTTC

clone_size: NA
cdr3_length: 11
d_call: NA
v_call: TRBV6-1
j_call: TRBJ1-6
cdr3_aa: CASRSVSPLHF
cdr3_nt: TGTGCCAGCAGGTCCGTTTCACCCCTCCACTTT

clone_size: NA
cdr3_length: 16
d_call: TRBD1
v_call: TRBV9
j_call: TRBJ2-3
cdr3_aa: CASSLEGTGRTDTQYF
cdr3_nt: TGTGCCAGCAGCCTAGAGGGGACAGGGCGCACAGATACGCAGTATTTT

clone_size: NA
cdr3_length: 12
d_call: NA
v_call: TRBV27
j_call: TRBJ2-5
cdr3_aa: CASSLRSGTQYF
cdr3_nt: TGTGCCAGCAGTTTACGTTCCGGGACCCAGTACTTC

clone_size: NA
cdr3_length: 14
d_call: NA
v_call: TRBV4-3
j_call: TRBJ1-5
cdr3_aa: CASSQDRNGQPQHF
cdr3_nt: TGCGCCAGCAGCCAAGATCGAAATGGTCAGCCCCAGCATTTT

clone_size: NA
cdr3_length: 14
d_call: TRBD2
v_call: TRBV6-6
j_call: TRBJ2-3
cdr3_aa: CASSKREGADTQYF
cdr3_nt: TGTGCCAGCAGCAAGCGGGAGGGGGCAGATACGCAGTATTTT

clone_size: once
cdr3_length: 15
d_call: NA
v_call: TRBV5-1
j_call: TRBJ1-3
cdr3_aa: CASSLADSSGNTIYF
cdr3_nt: TGCGCCAGCAGCTTGGCCGACAGCTCTGGAAACACCATATATTTT

clone_size: NA
cdr3_length: 17
d_call: NA
v_call: TRBV19
j_call: TRBJ2-6
cdr3_aa: CASSTGGTVYGANVLTF
cdr3_nt: TGTGCCAGTAGTACGGGTGGGACTGTATATGGGGCCAACGTCCTGACTTTC

clone_size: once
cdr3_length: 14
d_call: NA
v_call: TRBV6-1
j_call: TRBJ2-7
cdr3_aa: CASSAEQGNYEQYF
cdr3_nt: TGTGCCAGCAGTGCGGAACAGGGTAACTACGAGCAGTACTTC

clone_size: few
cdr3_length: 15
d_call: NA
v_call: TRBV6-1
j_call: TRBJ1-5
cdr3_aa: CASSEQGSGAQPQHF
cdr3_nt: TGTGCCAGCAGTGAACAGGGAAGCGGGGCTCAGCCCCAGCATTTT

clone_size: NA
cdr3_length: 14
d_call: NA
v_call: TRBV7-2
j_call: TRBJ1-5
cdr3_aa: CASSFGGPNQPQHF
cdr3_nt: TGTGCCAGCAGCTTTGGGGGTCCTAATCAGCCCCAGCATTTT

clone_size: NA
cdr3_length: 16
d_call: NA
v_call: TRBV14
j_call: TRBJ1-2
cdr3_aa: CASSQAGNREANGYTF
cdr3_nt: TGTGCCAGCAGCCAAGCGGGAAACCGAGAAGCGAATGGCTACACCTTC

clone_size: few
cdr3_length: 13
d_call: NA
v_call: TRBV19
j_call: TRBJ2-1
cdr3_aa: CASSPGLLNEQFF
cdr3_nt: TGTGCCAGTAGTCCGGGACTCCTCAATGAGCAGTTCTTC

clone_size: few
cdr3_length: 15
d_call: TRBD1
v_call: TRBV6-6
j_call: TRBJ2-5
cdr3_aa: CASSLQGGDQETQYF
cdr3_nt: TGTGCCAGCAGCCTACAGGGGGGCGACCAAGAGACCCAGTACTTC

clone_size: NA
cdr3_length: 17
d_call: TRBD2
v_call: TRBV15
j_call: TRBJ2-4
cdr3_aa: CATQAGLAGGGKNIQYF
cdr3_nt: TGTGCCACTCAGGCGGGACTAGCGGGAGGGGGCAAAAACATTCAGTACTTC